This TCR beta chain was sequenced during a study of Ad26.COV2.S vaccination and SARS-CoV-2 variants. Some clones are missing from TCRdb's copy, which holds only in-frame ones; the method was immunoSEQ multiplex PCR. The data contain under 150,000 clones, 86% of them singletons. Broader study findings: People who got the vaccine had more spike-specific TCR breadth than people who got placebo.

In this sample, this clone turned up a few times. What it binds is not known. Trimming at V came to 5 bases and at J to 4 bases, leaving 8 bases not matched to a gene. The CDR3 has 16 amino acids. Germline lookup yields CDR1 SEHNR and CDR2 FQNEAQ (reference sequence). The clonotype originates from a human donor who had recovered from COVID-19. The gene calls are TRBV7-9 and TRBJ2-2, with TRBD2 identical over 9 bases. The sequences come from peripheral blood, collected after recovery from COVID-19. DNA of the CDR3: TGTGCCAGCAGCCCCCGAGCGGGGGGTGGCACCGGGGAGCTGTTTTTT. Protein product: CASSPRAGGGTGELFF.